The sequence of this TCR beta chain was determined in a study of cytomegalovirus exposure and HLA in healthy donors. Broader study findings: Information on immune exposure was restricted to one variable (CMV serostatus). For most TCR sequences rarity was the rule, although some public TCRs occurred in many donors.

Germline V gives CDR1 SQVTM, CDR2 ANQGSEA. The CDR3 loop spans 14 amino acids. J was trimmed by 4 bases and V by 5 bases; bases with no gene match: 7. Concerning this clone: Its specificity is unknown.

The PCR used 60 Vbeta and 13 Jbeta primers. Profiling relied on immunoSEQ multiplex PCR, and the TCRdb table lists in-frame clones only, not all of them. The repertoire holds approximately 70,000 clones, with 55% to 80% as singletons. The chain recombines TRBV29-1 with TRBJ2-3, with 9 positions matching TRBD1. Material for sequencing was PBMCs. The TCR was taken from a man aged 40-50 years in good health and CMV-seropositive. CDR3 protein: CSVPTGGSPDTQYF. The CDR3 nucleotides read TGCAGCGTTCCGACAGGGGGGTCCCCAGATACGCAGTATTTT.